The 4 T cell receptor beta chains listed next were all sequenced from one sample in a study of regulatory T cells in long-lasting Graves disease. Specified time point: newly diagnosed GD, antithyroid drugs for less than 3 months. After RNA was extracted from PBMCs, the TCR library was made from it. Construction of the TCR beta libraries employed iRepertoire HTBI primers in conjunction with Arm-PCR of CDR3 regions. TCRdb fed the multiplex PCR reads into MiXCR, producing one record per CDR3 protein. Among 350,000 to 450,000 distinct CDR3 sequences listed, approximately 15% were seen once. These data also formed part of another study, on T cells in Graves' hyperthyroidism and ophthalmopathy.

Sequencing was performed on peripheral blood mononuclear cells (PBMCs), taken at new diagnosis, from a patient treated with antithyroid drugs. The receptors come from a woman in her forties with Graves disease.

This clonotype has ten or more counts. The chain joins TRBV12-3 or TRBV12-4 to TRBJ2-1; D may be TRBD2 (6 bases). The ends were cut back, 5 bases at V and 6 bases at J, with 17 bases in the middle. This CDR3 contains 15 residues. The DNA for the CDR3 is TGTGCCAGCAGTGAGGACTGGCTGCGGGGCAATGAGCAGTTCTTC. Translated, it gives CASSEDWLRGNEQFF.

In its sample, this clonotype was seen many times. V and J are TRBV2 and TRBJ2-3; 11 bases map to TRBD2. J gave up 2 bases and V 5 bases, and 3 bases lay outside the gene matches. The V gene's germline CDR1 is SNHLY and CDR2 FYNNEI. The CDR3 covers 15 residues. CDR3 region: CASSRLAGYTDTQYF. The CDR3 DNA is TGTGCCAGCAGTCGACTAGCGGGGTACACAGATACGCAGTATTTT.

This clonotype was picked up a small number of times. The chain links TRBV5-6 to TRBJ2-2; 11 positions agree with TRBD2. This CDR3 has 16 residues. Germline-derived CDR1 and CDR2 are SGHDT and YYEEEE. Trimming removed 0 bases from V and 8 bases from J; junction bases left unmatched: 6. CDR3 amino acids: CASSLVSGRANGELFF. In nucleotides, the CDR3 is TGTGCCAGCAGCTTGGTTAGCGGGAGGGCCAATGGGGAGCTGTTTTTT. The entire variable domain, with the rest obtained from reference TRBV5-6 and TRBJ2-2, is as follows: DAGVTQSPTHLIKTRGQQVTLRCSPKSGHDTVSWYQQALGQGPQFIFQYYEEEERQRGNFPDRFSGHQFPNYSSELNVNALLLGDSALYLCASSLVSGRANGELFFGEGSRLTVL.

At least ten counts were recorded for this clonotype. The chain couples TRBV27 to TRBJ2-7; 8 positions agree with TRBD2. The CDR3 contains 15 residues. Germline loops: CDR1 MNHEY, CDR2 SMNVEV (reference sequence). With 3 bases clipped from V and 0 bases from J, the junction kept 4 bases outside the gene matches. CDR3 DNA: TGTGCCAGCAGTTTTTCTGCGGGAGGCTCCTACGAGCAGTACTTC. This translates into CASSFSAGGSYEQYF.